This passage covers 18 T cell receptor beta chains from one sample sequenced in a study of cytomegalovirus exposure and HLA in healthy donors (dated by TCRdb to about 2017). The library was prepared using the immunoSEQ multiplex PCR assay. For the multiplex PCR, a mixture combining 60 forward primers for TCR Vbeta segments and 13 reverse primers for TCR Jbeta segments was used. The source is immuneACCESS, and TCRdb retained only in-frame sequences with V and J called. Part of the clones is not carried over; for the studies checked, unresolved V genes explain less than half of this, and the remainder is unexplained. The sample includes 30,000 to 40,000 clones, with approximately 67% observed a single time. Jointly, the top ten make up roughly 9.1% of the sample. The material sequenced was PBMCs. These receptors were collected from a man aged 40-49 years in good health and CMV-seropositive.

The chain recombines TRBV5-4 with TRBJ2-7, with TRBD1 matching over 9 bases. The V gene's germline CDR1 is SGHNT and CDR2 YYREEE (reference sequence). The CDR3 covers 17 residues. The ends lost 1 base at V and 5 bases at J; junction bases unmatched: 13. CDR3 bases: TGTGCCAGCAGCTTGCCGGGACAGGGATCTATGGGGAACGAGCAGTACTTC. Its protein is CASSLPGQGSMGNEQYF.

The chain uses TRBV6-5 and TRBJ1-1; 7 bases match TRBD1. Germline lookup yields CDR1 MNHEY and CDR2 SVGAGI. The CDR3 spans 14 residues. Trimming cost V 5 bases and J 2 bases; bases outside gene matches: 5. The CDR3 region is CASSVTGANTEAFF. The CDR3 region has the DNA TGTGCCAGCAGTGTTACAGGGGCAAACACTGAAGCTTTCTTT.

The chain combines TRBV14 with TRBJ2-7; 11 nucleotides line up with TRBD1. V trimming: 4 bases; J trimming: 7 bases; junction bases outside the gene matches: 9. There are 15 residues in the CDR3. Germline CDR1 reads SGHDN; CDR2 reads FVKESK. DNA of the CDR3: TGTGCCAGCAGCCGGCTGGACAGGGGGCTCGGAGAGCAGTACTTC. Protein product: CASSRLDRGLGEQYF.

The chain has TRBV6-1 and TRBJ1-2, with 7 bases that match TRBD1. This CDR3 has 14 residues. CDR1 is MNHNS, CDR2 SASEGT, per germline. The V and J ends lost 5 bases and 5 bases, in that order; junction bases with no gene match: 8. DNA of the CDR3: TGTGCCAGCAGTAGTTACGGGACAGTATATGGCTACACCTTC. It codes for CASSSYGTVYGYTF.

This chain uses TRBV5-6 with TRBJ1-4, with 8 bases that match TRBD1. This CDR3 has 14 amino acids. Germline CDR1 SGHDT, CDR2 YYEEEE. With 4 bases clipped from V and 10 bases from J, the junction kept 9 bases outside the gene matches. The CDR3 reads CASSTGTGFAKLFF. Here the CDR3 DNA reads TGTGCCAGCAGCACCGGGACAGGCTTCGCAAAACTGTTTTTT.

Remarks on this clone: Distinct nucleotide sequences in the sample also encode this CDR3. This chain links TRBV9 with TRBJ2-5, with 16 bases matching TRBD2. The CDR3 is made up of 17 amino acids. The trim removed 3 bases at V and 5 bases at J, leaving 7 bases unmatched. Germline loops: CDR1 SGDLS, CDR2 YYNGEE. The CDR3 is CASSDGTSGGASETQYF. CDR3 coding DNA: TGTGCCAGCAGCGATGGGACTAGCGGGGGGGCCAGTGAGACCCAGTACTTC.

This clone was counted only a few times. The chain combines TRBV29-1 with TRBJ2-3, with D possibly TRBD1 on 6 matching bases. The CDR3 runs 12 residues. Germline lookup yields CDR1 SQVTM and CDR2 ANQGSEA. V lost 6 bases to trimming and J lost 3 bases, with 10 bases between them. The CDR3 is CSVETGTDTQYF. The CDR3 nucleotides read TGCAGCGTGGAAACAGGGACAGATACGCAGTATTTT.

V gene TRBV28 combines with J gene TRBJ2-7, with TRBD1 as a possible D gene (6 bases). This CDR3 contains 14 residues. CDR1 is MDHEN and CDR2 is SYDVKM in the germline V gene. V gave up 4 bases and J gave up 4 bases, with 14 bases separating them. The CDR3 nucleotides are TGTGCCAGCAGTTCCCAGGGGCGCGGGTACGAGCAGTACTTC. This translates into CASSSQGRGYEQYF.

This rearrangement joins TRBV9 to TRBJ2-7, with TRBD2 matching 9 bases. The junction had 6 bases not matched to a gene; V was cut back by 4 bases and J by 1 base. The V gene's germline CDR1 is SGDLS and CDR2 YYNGEE. The CDR3 loop spans 15 amino acids. The CDR3: CASSSGLARSYEQYF. The CDR3 coding sequence is TGTGCCAGCAGCTCAGGACTAGCGCGGTCCTACGAGCAGTACTTC.

The gene calls are TRBV19 and TRBJ1-5, with D possibly TRBD1 on 6 matching bases. From germline, CDR1 is LNHDA and CDR2 SQIVND (reference sequence). V gave up 3 bases and J gave up 6 bases, with 15 bases separating them. The CDR3 sequence is 15 residues long. CDR3 bases: TGTGCCAGTAGTATTGATGGGGGCCGGGGTCAGCCCCAGCATTTT. Translated, it gives CASSIDGGRGQPQHF.

This clone occurred a few times. The V gene is TRBV5-1, the J gene TRBJ1-2; maybe TRBD1 (6 bases). CDR1 and CDR2 from the germline V gene are SGHRS and YFSETQ. CDR3 length: 15 residues. V was trimmed by 0 bases and J by 4 bases, leaving 13 bases between them. CDR3 amino acids: CASSLEAGAFYGYTF. The CDR3 DNA sequence: TGCGCCAGCAGCTTGGAGGCGGGGGCTTTCTATGGCTACACCTTC.

This chain connects TRBV11-2 to TRBJ2-5, with 8 bases identical to TRBD2. Looked up from germline, CDR1 is SGHAT and CDR2 is FQNNGV. The CDR3 loop spans 13 amino acids. V lost 4 bases to trimming and J lost 5 bases; unmatched junction nucleotides: 3. For the CDR3, the DNA is TGTGCCAGCAGCTCAGGACTAGCCGAGACCCAGTACTTC. It is translated as CASSSGLAETQYF.

V and J are TRBV11-3 and TRBJ2-1; 10 nucleotides line up with TRBD2. V shed 1 base and J 4 bases; nucleotides not matched to a gene: 7. Looked up from germline, CDR1 is SGHNT and CDR2 is YENEEA. The CDR3 runs to 17 residues. The CDR3 sequence is CASSLGVAGGEYNEQFF. For the CDR3, the DNA is TGTGCCAGCAGCTTAGGAGTAGCGGGGGGCGAATACAATGAGCAGTTCTTC.

This chain uses TRBV27 with TRBJ2-3; perhaps TRBD1 as D (8 bases). Trimming removed 8 bases at V and 6 bases at J, with 18 bases between. Germline CDR1 MNHEY, CDR2 SMNVEV (reference sequence). The CDR3 runs 14 residues. In DNA form, the CDR3 reads TGTGCCAGCTTTGTTACAGGGGGGGCGGATACGCAGTATTTT. Translation: CASFVTGGADTQYF.

The CDR3 DNA sequence: TGTGCCAGCAGTTCTCCCGCGGGGACAGGTCTTGAGCAGTTCTTC. Residues: CASSSPAGTGLEQFF. This chain connects TRBV28 to TRBJ2-1; 8 nucleotides align to TRBD1. The CDR3 loop spans 15 amino acids. Germline values: CDR1 MDHEN, CDR2 SYDVKM. V dropped 4 bases and J dropped 9; count of bases not matched to a gene: 11. The full variable domain, completed using reference TRBV28 and TRBJ2-1, is DVKVTQSSRYLVKRTGEKVFLECVQDMDHENMFWYRQDPGLGLRLIYFSYDVKMKEKGDIPEGYSVSREKKERFSLILESASTNQTSMYLCASSSPAGTGLEQFFGPGTRLTVL.

This clone was observed a few times. The CDR3: CASSATGGAYEQYF. The CDR3 bases are TGCGCCAGCAGCGCGACAGGGGGCGCGTACGAGCAGTACTTC. The V gene is TRBV5-1, the J gene TRBJ2-7; TRBD1 matches 10 bases. The junction had 5 bases not matched to a gene; V was cut back by 4 bases and J by 4 bases. The CDR3 runs 14 residues. Germline CDR1 is SGHRS and CDR2 is YFSETQ.

V gene TRBV10-3 combines with J gene TRBJ2-5; 12 bases fit TRBD2. CDR3 length equals 15 residues. The V gene end was trimmed by 10 bases and the J gene end by 1 base; junction bases not matched to a gene: 7. The V gene's germline CDR1 is ENHRY and CDR2 SYGVKD. This CDR3 is CATKTSGGGQETQYF. The CDR3 coding sequence is TGTGCCACCAAGACTAGCGGGGGAGGCCAAGAGACCCAGTACTTC.

This chain links TRBV5-1 with TRBJ2-1, with TRBD2 matching over 11 bases. The length of the CDR3 is 19 residues. The germline V gene encodes CDR1 SGHRS and CDR2 YFSETQ. Unmatched junction bases numbered 15, after V lost 0 bases and J lost 7 bases. The CDR3 DNA reads TGCGCCAGCAGCTTGGCCAAAACTATTAGCGGGGGGGCCGGTAATGAGCAGTTCTTC. It encodes CASSLAKTISGGAGNEQFF.